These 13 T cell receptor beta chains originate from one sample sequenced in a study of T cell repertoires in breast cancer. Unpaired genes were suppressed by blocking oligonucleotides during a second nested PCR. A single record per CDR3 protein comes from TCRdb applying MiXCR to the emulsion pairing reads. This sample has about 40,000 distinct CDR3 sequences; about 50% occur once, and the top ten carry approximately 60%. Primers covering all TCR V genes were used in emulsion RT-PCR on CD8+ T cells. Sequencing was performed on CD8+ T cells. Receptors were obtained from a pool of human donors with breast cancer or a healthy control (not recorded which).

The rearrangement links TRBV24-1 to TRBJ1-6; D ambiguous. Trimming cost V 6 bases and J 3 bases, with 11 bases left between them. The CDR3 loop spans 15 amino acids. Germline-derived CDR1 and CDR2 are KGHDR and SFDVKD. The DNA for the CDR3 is TGTGCCACCAGTCTCGCCAGAAACTATAATTCACCCCTCCACTTT. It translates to CATSLARNYNSPLHF.

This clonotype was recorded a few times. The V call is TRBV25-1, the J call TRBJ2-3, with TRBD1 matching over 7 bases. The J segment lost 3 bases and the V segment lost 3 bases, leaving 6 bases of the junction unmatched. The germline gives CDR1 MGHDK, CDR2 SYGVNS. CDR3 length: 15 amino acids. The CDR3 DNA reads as TGTGCCAGCAGTGACCTAGGGGGCTGGACAGATACGCAGTATTTT. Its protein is CASSDLGGWTDTQYF.

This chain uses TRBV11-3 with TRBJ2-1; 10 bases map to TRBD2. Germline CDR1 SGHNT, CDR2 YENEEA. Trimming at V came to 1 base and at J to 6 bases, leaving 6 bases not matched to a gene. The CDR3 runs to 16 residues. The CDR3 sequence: CASSLGLAGGSNEQFF. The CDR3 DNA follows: TGTGCCAGCAGCTTAGGCTTAGCGGGAGGCTCCAATGAGCAGTTCTTC.

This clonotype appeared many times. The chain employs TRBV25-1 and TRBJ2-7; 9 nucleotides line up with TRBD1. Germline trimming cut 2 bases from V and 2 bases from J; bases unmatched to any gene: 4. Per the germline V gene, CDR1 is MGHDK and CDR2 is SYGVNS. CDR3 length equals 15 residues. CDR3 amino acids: CASSEVGDRAYEQYF. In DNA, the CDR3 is TGTGCCAGCAGTGAAGTTGGGGACAGGGCCTACGAGCAGTACTTC.

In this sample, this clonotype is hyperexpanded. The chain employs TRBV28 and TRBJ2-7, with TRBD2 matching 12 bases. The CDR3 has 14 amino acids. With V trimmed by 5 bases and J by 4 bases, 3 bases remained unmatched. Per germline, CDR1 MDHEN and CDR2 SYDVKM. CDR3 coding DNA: TGTGCCAGCAGTGTACTAGCGGGAGGATACGAGCAGTACTTC. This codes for CASSVLAGGYEQYF.

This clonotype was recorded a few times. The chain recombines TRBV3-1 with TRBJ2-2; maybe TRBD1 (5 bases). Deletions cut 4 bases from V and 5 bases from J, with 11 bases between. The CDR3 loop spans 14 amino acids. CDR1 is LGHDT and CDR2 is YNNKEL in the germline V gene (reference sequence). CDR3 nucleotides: TGTGCCAGCAGCCGTGGACAAACTACCGGGGAGCTGTTTTTT. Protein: CASSRGQTTGELFF.

CDR3 in amino acids: CASSEDGFSEQYF. The CDR3 DNA reads TGTGCCAGCAGTGAAGATGGCTTCTCCGAGCAGTACTTC. The J gene is TRBJ2-7, the V gene TRBV6-1; the D is unclear. Per the germline V gene, CDR1 is MNHNS and CDR2 is SASEGT. Trimming stripped 1 base from V and 6 bases from J, with 10 bases between. The CDR3 loop spans 13 amino acids.

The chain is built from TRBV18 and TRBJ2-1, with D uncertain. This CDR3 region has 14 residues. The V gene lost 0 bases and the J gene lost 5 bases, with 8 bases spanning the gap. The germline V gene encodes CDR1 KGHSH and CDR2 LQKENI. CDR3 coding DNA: TGTGCCAGCTCACCACCAGGTCTTGACAATGAGCAGTTCTTC. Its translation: CASSPPGLDNEQFF.

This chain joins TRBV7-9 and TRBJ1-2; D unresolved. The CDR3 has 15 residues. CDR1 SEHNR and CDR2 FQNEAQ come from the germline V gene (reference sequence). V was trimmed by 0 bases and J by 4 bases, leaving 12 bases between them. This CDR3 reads CASSLASAGGYGYTF. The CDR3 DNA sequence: TGTGCCAGCAGCTTAGCCTCGGCAGGAGGCTATGGCTACACCTTC.

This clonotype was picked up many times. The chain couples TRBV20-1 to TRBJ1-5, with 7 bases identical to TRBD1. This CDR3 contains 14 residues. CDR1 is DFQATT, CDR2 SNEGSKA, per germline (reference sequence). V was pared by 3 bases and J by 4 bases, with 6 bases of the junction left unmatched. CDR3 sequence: CSASRDRINQPQHF. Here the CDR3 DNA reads TGCAGTGCTAGTAGGGACAGAATAAATCAGCCCCAGCATTTT.

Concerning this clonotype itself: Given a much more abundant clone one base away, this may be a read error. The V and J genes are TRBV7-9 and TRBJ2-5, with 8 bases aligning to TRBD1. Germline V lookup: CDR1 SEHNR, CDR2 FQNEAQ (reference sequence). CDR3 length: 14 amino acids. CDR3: CASSWGQAQEAQYF. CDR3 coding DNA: TGTGCCAGCAGCTGGGGACAGGCCCAAGAGGCCCAGTACTTC.

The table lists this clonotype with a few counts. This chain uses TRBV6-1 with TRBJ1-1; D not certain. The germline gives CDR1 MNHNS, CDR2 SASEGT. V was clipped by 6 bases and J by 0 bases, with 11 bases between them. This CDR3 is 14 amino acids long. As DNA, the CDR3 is TGTGCCAGCAGGGAAATTGACCTGAACACTGAAGCTTTCTTT. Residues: CASREIDLNTEAFF.

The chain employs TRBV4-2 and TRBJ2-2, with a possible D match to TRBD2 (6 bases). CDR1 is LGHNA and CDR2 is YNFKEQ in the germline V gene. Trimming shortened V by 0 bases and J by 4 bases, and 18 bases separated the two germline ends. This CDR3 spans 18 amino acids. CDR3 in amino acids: CASSQDSSGGTPTGELFF. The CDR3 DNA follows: TGTGCCAGCAGCCAAGATTCCTCGGGCGGGACCCCCACCGGGGAGCTGTTTTTT.